Listed below are T cell receptor beta chains from one sample, sequenced in a study of T cell responses to AZD1222 COVID-19 vaccine. Assay: immunoSEQ multiplex PCR; the TCRdb copy retains only in-frame clones and omits some. This sample has about 92,000 clones, with roughly 93% found just once. Sequencing was performed on peripheral blood, taken on day 0 of AZD1222 vaccination. These receptors were taken from an adult in good health. Both conserved end residues are part of each CDR3. D genes are given only for firm matches. Size is stated for part of the rows, as once, few or many counts, or as a class when the clone is expanded.

j_gene: TRBJ1-6
v_gene: TRBV10-3
d_gene: TRBD1
abundance: NA
CDR3nt: TGTGCCATCAGGCCGGGACAGGCTTATAATTCACCCCTCCACTTT
CDR3aa: CAIRPGQAYNSPLHF

j_gene: TRBJ2-1
v_gene: TRBV27
d_gene: NA
abundance: few
CDR3nt: TGTGCCAGCAGTTTAGGTCAGGGTCCTCACAATGAGCAGTTCTTC
CDR3aa: CASSLGQGPHNEQFF

j_gene: TRBJ2-2
v_gene: TRBV9
d_gene: NA
abundance: NA
CDR3nt: TGTGCCAGCAGCGTTTACACCGGGGAGCTGTTTTTT
CDR3aa: CASSVYTGELFF

j_gene: TRBJ1-5
v_gene: TRBV5-5
d_gene: NA
abundance: NA
CDR3nt: TGTGCCAGCAGCTTGGGAAGGACTGATCAGCCCCAGCATTTT
CDR3aa: CASSLGRTDQPQHF

j_gene: TRBJ1-1
v_gene: TRBV7-8
d_gene: TRBD1
abundance: NA
CDR3nt: TGTGCCAGCAGCTCCCTTGGCAGGGGGCAAAGTGGGGCTTTCTTT
CDR3aa: CASSSLGRGQSGAFF

j_gene: TRBJ2-3
v_gene: TRBV9
d_gene: NA
abundance: NA
CDR3nt: TGTGCCAGCAGGGGAGACAGGGGAGGGGACACGCAGTATTTT
CDR3aa: CASRGDRGGDTQYF

j_gene: TRBJ1-3
v_gene: TRBV5-1
d_gene: NA
abundance: NA
CDR3nt: TGCGCCAGTAGAAAAACGGCGGACGCTGGAAACACCATATATTTT
CDR3aa: CASRKTADAGNTIYF

j_gene: TRBJ2-3
v_gene: TRBV27
d_gene: NA
abundance: NA
CDR3nt: TGTGCCAGCAGGTCCGGGAGCTTGGGGGATACGCAGTATTTT
CDR3aa: CASRSGSLGDTQYF

j_gene: TRBJ2-5
v_gene: TRBV7-8
d_gene: TRBD2
abundance: NA
CDR3nt: TGTGCCAGCAGCTTACGGCTAGCGGGGGCCGGGGAGACCCAGTACTTC
CDR3aa: CASSLRLAGAGETQYF

j_gene: TRBJ2-1
v_gene: TRBV12-5
d_gene: NA
abundance: NA
CDR3nt: TGTGCTAGTGGGATAGCCCTTAACAATGAGCAGTTCTTC
CDR3aa: CASGIALNNEQFF

j_gene: TRBJ2-3
v_gene: TRBV6-5
d_gene: TRBD1
abundance: once
CDR3nt: TGTGCCAGCACCCAACCGGGACAGGGGAAAAATACGCAGTATTTT
CDR3aa: CASTQPGQGKNTQYF

j_gene: TRBJ2-7
v_gene: TRBV7-2
d_gene: TRBD1
abundance: NA
CDR3nt: TGTGCCAGCAGCTTATTGGGGACAGAATACGAGCAGTACTTC
CDR3aa: CASSLLGTEYEQYF

j_gene: TRBJ1-2
v_gene: TRBV10-3
d_gene: NA
abundance: NA
CDR3nt: TGTGCCATCAGTGAGTCGGCAGAAGGTAATGGCTACACCTTC
CDR3aa: CAISESAEGNGYTF

j_gene: TRBJ1-1
v_gene: TRBV6-5
d_gene: TRBD1
abundance: NA
CDR3nt: TGTGCCAGCAGTTCCGGGGACAGGGAAGGGGCTGAAGCTTTCTTT
CDR3aa: CASSSGDREGAEAFF

j_gene: TRBJ1-2
v_gene: TRBV5-1
d_gene: NA
abundance: NA
CDR3nt: TGCGCCAGCAGCACACGAGGGGAGGTAGGCTACACCTTC
CDR3aa: CASSTRGEVGYTF